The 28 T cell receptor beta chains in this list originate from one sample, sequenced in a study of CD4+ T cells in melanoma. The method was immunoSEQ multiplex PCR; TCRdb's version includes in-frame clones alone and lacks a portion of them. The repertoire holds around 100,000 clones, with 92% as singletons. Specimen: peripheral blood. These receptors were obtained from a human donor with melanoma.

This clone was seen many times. CDR3 residues: CASSERDNSPLHF. In DNA form, the CDR3 reads TGTGCCAGCAGTGAACGGGATAATTCACCCCTCCACTTT. This chain links TRBV25-1 with TRBJ1-6; D not certain. Trimming pared 2 bases from V and 5 bases from J, leaving 4 bases between. CDR1 is MGHDK, CDR2 SYGVNS, per germline. CDR3 length: 13 amino acids.

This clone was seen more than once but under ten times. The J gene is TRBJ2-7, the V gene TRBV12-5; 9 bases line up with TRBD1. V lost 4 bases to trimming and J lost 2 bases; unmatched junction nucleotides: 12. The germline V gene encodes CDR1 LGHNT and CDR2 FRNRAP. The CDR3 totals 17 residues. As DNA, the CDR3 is TGTGCTAGTGGTTGCGGGGATTCCCGGGACAGGGCCTACGAGCAGTACTTC. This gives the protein CASGCGDSRDRAYEQYF.

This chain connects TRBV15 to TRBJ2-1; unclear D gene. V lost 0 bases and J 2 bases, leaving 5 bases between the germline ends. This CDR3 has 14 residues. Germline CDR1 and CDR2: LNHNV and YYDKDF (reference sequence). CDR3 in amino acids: CATSRDKAYNEQFF. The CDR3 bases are TGTGCCACCAGCAGAGATAAAGCCTACAATGAGCAGTTCTTC.

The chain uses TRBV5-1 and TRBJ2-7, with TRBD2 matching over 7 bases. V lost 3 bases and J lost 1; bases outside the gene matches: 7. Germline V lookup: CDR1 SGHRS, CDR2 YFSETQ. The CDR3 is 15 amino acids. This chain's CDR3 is CASSSLLASSYEQYF. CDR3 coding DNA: TGCGCCAGCAGCTCTTTACTAGCGTCATCCTACGAGCAGTACTTC. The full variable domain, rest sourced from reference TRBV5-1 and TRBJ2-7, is KAGVTQTPRYLIKTRGQQVTLSCSPISGHRSVSWYQQTPGQGLQFLFEYFSETQRNKGNFPGRFSGRQFSNSRSEMNVSTLELGDSALYLCASSSLLASSYEQYFGPGTRLTVT.

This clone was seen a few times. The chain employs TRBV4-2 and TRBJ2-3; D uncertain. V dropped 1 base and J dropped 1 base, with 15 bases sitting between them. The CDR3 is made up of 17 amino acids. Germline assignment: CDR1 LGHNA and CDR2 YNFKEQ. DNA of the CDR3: TGTGCCAGCAGCCAAGGTTTTGGGGAAGCCGGCACAGATACGCAGTATTTT. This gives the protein CASSQGFGEAGTDTQYF.

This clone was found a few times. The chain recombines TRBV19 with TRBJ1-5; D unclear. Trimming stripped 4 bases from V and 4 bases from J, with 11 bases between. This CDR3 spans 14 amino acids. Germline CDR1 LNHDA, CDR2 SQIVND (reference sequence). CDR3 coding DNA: TGTGCCAGTAGTAAGGGAGGAGGGAATCAGCCCCAGCATTTT. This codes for CASSKGGGNQPQHF.

CDR3 nucleotides: TGCGCCAGCAGCTTGGTTGGCACAGATACGCAGTATTTT. Translating gives CASSLVGTDTQYF. The chain recombines TRBV5-1 with TRBJ2-3, with D unresolved. The CDR3 sequence is 13 residues long. Germline CDR1 and CDR2: SGHRS and YFSETQ. V was shortened by 0 bases and J by 1 base, with 3 bases between the two germline ends.

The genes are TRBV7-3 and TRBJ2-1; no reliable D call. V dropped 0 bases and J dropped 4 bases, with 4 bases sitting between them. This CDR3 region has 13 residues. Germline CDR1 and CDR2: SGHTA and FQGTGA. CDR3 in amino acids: CASSLTAYNEQFF. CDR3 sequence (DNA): TGTGCCAGCAGCTTAACTGCATACAATGAGCAGTTCTTC.

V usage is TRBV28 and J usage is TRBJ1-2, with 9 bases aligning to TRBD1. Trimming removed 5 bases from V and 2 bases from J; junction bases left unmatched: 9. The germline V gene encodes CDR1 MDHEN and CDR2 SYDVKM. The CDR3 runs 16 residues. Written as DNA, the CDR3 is TGTGCCAGCAGTATTATGGGGGGACAGGGCAACTATGGCTACACCTTC. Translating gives CASSIMGGQGNYGYTF.

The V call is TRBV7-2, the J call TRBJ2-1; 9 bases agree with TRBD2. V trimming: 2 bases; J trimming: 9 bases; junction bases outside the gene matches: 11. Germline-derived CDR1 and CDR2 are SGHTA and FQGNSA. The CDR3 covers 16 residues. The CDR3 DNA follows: TGTGCCAGCAGCTTAATCGGGGGCGGGAGGGCCGCTGAGCAGTTCTTC. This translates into CASSLIGGGRAAEQFF.

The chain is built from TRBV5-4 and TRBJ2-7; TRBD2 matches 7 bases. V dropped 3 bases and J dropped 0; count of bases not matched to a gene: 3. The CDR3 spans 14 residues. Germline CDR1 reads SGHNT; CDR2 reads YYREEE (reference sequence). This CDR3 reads CASSSRDYSYEQYF. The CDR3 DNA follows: TGTGCCAGCAGCTCCCGGGACTACTCCTACGAGCAGTACTTC.

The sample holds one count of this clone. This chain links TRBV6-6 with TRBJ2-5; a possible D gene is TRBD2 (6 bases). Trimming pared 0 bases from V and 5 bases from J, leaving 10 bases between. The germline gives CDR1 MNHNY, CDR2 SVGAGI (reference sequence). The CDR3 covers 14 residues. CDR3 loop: CASSYSGGVETQYF. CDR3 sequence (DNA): TGTGCCAGCAGTTACTCGGGGGGTGTGGAGACCCAGTACTTC.

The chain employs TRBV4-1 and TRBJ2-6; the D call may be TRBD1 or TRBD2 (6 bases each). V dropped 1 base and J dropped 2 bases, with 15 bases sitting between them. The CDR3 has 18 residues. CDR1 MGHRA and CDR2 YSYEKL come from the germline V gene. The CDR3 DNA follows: TGCGCCAGCAGCCAAGGGACCGGGGGCGGGACTGGGGCCAACGTCCTGACTTTC. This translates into CASSQGTGGGTGANVLTF.

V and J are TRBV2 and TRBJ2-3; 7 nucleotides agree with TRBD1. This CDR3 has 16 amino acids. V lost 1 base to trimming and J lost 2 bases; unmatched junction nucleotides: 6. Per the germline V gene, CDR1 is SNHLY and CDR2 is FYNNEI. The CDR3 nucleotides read TGTGCCAGCAGTGAAGTTGACAGGGAAAACACAGATACGCAGTATTTT. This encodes CASSEVDRENTDTQYF.

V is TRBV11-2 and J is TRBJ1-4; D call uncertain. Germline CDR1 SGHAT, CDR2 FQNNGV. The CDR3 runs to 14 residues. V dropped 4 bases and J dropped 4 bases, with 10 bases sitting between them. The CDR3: CASSSEAGNEKLFF. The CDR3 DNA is TGTGCCAGCAGCTCCGAGGCGGGTAATGAAAAACTGTTTTTT.

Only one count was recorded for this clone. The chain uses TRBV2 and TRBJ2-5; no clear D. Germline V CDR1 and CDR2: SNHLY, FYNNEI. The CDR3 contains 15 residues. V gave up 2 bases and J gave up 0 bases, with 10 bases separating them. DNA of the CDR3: TGTGCCAGCAGTGAAATGGCGGCTTACCAAGAGACCCAGTACTTC. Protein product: CASSEMAAYQETQYF.

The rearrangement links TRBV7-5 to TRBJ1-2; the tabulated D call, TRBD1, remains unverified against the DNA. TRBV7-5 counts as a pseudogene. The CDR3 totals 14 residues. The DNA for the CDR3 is TGTGTCAGAAGCTTAGATACCAGGGGATATGGCTACACCTTC. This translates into CVRSLDTRGYGYTF.

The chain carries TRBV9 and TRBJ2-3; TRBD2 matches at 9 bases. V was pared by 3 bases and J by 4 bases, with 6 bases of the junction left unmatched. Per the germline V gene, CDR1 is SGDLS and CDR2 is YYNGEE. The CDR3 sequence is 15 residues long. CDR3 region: CASSAGTSFSDTQYF. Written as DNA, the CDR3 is TGTGCCAGCAGCGCCGGGACTAGCTTTTCAGATACGCAGTATTTT.

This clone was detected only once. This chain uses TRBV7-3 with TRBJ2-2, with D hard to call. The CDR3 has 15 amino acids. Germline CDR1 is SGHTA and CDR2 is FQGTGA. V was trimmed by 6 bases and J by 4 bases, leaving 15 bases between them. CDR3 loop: CASSKSEGRTGELFF. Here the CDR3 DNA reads TGTGCCAGCAGTAAGTCCGAAGGTCGCACCGGGGAGCTGTTTTTT.

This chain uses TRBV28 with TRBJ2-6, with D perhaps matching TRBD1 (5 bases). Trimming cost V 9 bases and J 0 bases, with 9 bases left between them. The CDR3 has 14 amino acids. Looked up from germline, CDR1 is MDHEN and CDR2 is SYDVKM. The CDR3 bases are TGTGCCAGTGACAGCAGCTCTGGGGCCAACGTCCTGACTTTC. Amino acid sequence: CASDSSSGANVLTF. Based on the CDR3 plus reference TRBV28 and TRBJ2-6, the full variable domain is DVKVTQSSRYLVKRTGEKVFLECVQDMDHENMFWYRQDPGLGLRLIYFSYDVKMKEKGDIPEGYSVSREKKERFSLILESASTNQTSMYLCASDSSSGANVLTFGAGSRLTVL.

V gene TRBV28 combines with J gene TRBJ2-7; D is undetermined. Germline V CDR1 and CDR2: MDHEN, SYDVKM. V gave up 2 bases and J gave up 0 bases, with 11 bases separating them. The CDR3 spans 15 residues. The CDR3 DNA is TGTGCCAGCAGTTTACCGGGCCAGAGCTCCTACGAGCAGTACTTC. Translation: CASSLPGQSSYEQYF.

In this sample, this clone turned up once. The CDR3 region has the DNA TGTGCCATCAGTGAGTCCGCCGGGAACCTCGGAAACACCATATATTTT. Amino acids: CAISESAGNLGNTIYF. The chain uses TRBV10-3 and TRBJ1-3; D gene uncertain. CDR1 and CDR2 from the germline V gene are ENHRY and SYGVKD. The CDR3 extends over 16 amino acids. The ends were cut back, 0 bases at V and 4 bases at J, with 13 bases in the middle.

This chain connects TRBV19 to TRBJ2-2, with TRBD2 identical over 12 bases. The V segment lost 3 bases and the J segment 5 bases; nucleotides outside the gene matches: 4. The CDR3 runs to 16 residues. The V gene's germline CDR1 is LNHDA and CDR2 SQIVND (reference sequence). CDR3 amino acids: CASSIWLAGGTGELFF. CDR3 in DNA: TGTGCCAGTAGTATCTGGCTAGCGGGAGGGACCGGGGAGCTGTTTTTT.

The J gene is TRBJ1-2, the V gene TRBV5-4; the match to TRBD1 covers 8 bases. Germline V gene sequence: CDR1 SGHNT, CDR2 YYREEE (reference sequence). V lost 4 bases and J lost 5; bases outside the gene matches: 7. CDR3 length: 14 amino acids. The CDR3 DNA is TGTGCCAGCAGCCCCCCCACAGGGGGTTATGGCTACACCTTC. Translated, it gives CASSPPTGGYGYTF.

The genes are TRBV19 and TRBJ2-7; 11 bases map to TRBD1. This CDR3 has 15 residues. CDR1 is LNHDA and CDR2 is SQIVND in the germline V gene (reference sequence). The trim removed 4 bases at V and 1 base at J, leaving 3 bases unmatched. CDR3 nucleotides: TGTGCCAGTAGTAGGACAGGGGGCGATTCCTACGAGCAGTACTTC. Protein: CASSRTGGDSYEQYF. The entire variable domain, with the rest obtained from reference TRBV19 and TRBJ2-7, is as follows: DGGITQSPKYLFRKEGQNVTLSCEQNLNHDAMYWYRQDPGQGLRLIYYSQIVNDFQKGDIAEGYSVSREKKESFPLTVTSAQKNPTAFYLCASSRTGGDSYEQYFGPGTRLTVT.

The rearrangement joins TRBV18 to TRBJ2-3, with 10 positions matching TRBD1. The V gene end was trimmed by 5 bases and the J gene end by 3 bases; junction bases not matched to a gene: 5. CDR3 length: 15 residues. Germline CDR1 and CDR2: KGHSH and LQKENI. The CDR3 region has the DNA TGTGCCAGCTCATCCGGGACAGGGGATACAGATACGCAGTATTTT. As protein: CASSSGTGDTDTQYF.

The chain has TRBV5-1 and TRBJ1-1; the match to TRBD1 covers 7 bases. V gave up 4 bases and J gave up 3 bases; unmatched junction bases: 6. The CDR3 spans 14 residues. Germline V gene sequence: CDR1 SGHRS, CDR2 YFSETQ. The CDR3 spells CASSGGTADTEAFF. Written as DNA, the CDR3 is TGCGCCAGCAGCGGTGGGACAGCGGACACTGAAGCTTTCTTT. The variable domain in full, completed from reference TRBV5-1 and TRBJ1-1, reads KAGVTQTPRYLIKTRGQQVTLSCSPISGHRSVSWYQQTPGQGLQFLFEYFSETQRNKGNFPGRFSGRQFSNSRSEMNVSTLELGDSALYLCASSGGTADTEAFFGQGTRLTVV.

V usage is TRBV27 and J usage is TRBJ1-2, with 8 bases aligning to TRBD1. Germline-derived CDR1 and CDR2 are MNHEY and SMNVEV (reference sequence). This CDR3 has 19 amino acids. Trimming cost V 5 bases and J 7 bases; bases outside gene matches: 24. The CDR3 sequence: CASSISPPLRQGKIGGYTF. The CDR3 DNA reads TGTGCCAGCAGTATTAGCCCCCCGCTTCGACAGGGGAAGATTGGTGGCTACACCTTC.